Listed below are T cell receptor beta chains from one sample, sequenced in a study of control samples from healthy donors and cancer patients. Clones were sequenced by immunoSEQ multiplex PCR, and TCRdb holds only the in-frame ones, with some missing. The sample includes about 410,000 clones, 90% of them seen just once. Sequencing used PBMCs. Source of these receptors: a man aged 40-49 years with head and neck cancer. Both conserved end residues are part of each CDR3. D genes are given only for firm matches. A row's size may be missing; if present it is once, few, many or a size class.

CDR3 DNA: TGTGCCAGCAGGATCCTTTTGGGAACCACTGAAGCTTTCTTT; CDR3 protein: CASRILLGTTEAFF; clone size: -; V gene: TRBV27; D gene: -; J gene: TRBJ1-1
CDR3 DNA: TGTGCCAGCAGCCCCCCGGGGAACACCATATATTTT; CDR3 protein: CASSPPGNTIYF; clone size: -; V gene: TRBV9; D gene: -; J gene: TRBJ1-3
CDR3 DNA: TGTGCCAGCAGTACTGGGGCTCCTGATACAGATACGCAGTATTTT; CDR3 protein: CASSTGAPDTDTQYF; clone size: -; V gene: TRBV6-5; D gene: -; J gene: TRBJ2-3
CDR3 DNA: TGCGCCAGCAGCGAGCCATCAGGGGGTTATGGCTACACCTTC; CDR3 protein: CASSEPSGGYGYTF; clone size: -; V gene: TRBV5-1; D gene: TRBD1; J gene: TRBJ1-2
CDR3 DNA: TGTGCCAGCAGCATAAAACAGGGGTGGGGACAAGAGACCCAGTACTTC; CDR3 protein: CASSIKQGWGQETQYF; clone size: once; V gene: TRBV7-9; D gene: TRBD1; J gene: TRBJ2-5
CDR3 DNA: TGTGCCAGTAGGAGGACAGGGAACACCGGGGAGCTGTTTTTT; CDR3 protein: CASRRTGNTGELFF; clone size: -; V gene: TRBV19; D gene: TRBD1; J gene: TRBJ2-2
CDR3 DNA: TGTGCCAGCAGCCAAGAACACCGCGACGGTGAGCAGTTCTTC; CDR3 protein: CASSQEHRDGEQFF; clone size: -; V gene: TRBV4-2; D gene: -; J gene: TRBJ2-1
CDR3 DNA: TGCGCCAGCAGCTTGGCCACCGGGGGGTTCCTATATGGCTACACCTTC; CDR3 protein: CASSLATGGFLYGYTF; clone size: -; V gene: TRBV5-1; D gene: -; J gene: TRBJ1-2
CDR3 DNA: TGTGCCAGCAGCTTAGCTCGCCAGCTCAGGGTCGGTGAAGCTTTCTTT; CDR3 protein: CASSLARQLRVGEAFF; clone size: -; V gene: TRBV7-8; D gene: -; J gene: TRBJ1-1
CDR3 DNA: TGTGCCAGCAGCCCCAGATCAAGACTAGCGGGGCGGGAGACCCAGTACTTC; CDR3 protein: CASSPRSRLAGRETQYF; clone size: once; V gene: TRBV3-1/TRBV3-2; D gene: TRBD2; J gene: TRBJ2-5
CDR3 DNA: TGTGCCAGCAGCACCCTACTAGCGGGAGCGCAGTATTTT; CDR3 protein: CASSTLLAGAQYF; clone size: -; V gene: TRBV11-1; D gene: TRBD2; J gene: TRBJ2-3
CDR3 DNA: TGTGCCAGCAGCCCTAGTGGACAGGGGGCCTATGGCTACACCTTC; CDR3 protein: CASSPSGQGAYGYTF; clone size: -; V gene: TRBV7-8; D gene: TRBD1; J gene: TRBJ1-2
CDR3 DNA: TGTGCCAGCTTAAAGGGGCCGGGGGGAGATACGCAGTATTTT; CDR3 protein: CASLKGPGGDTQYF; clone size: once; V gene: TRBV9; D gene: TRBD2; J gene: TRBJ2-3
CDR3 DNA: TGTGCCAGTAGTATCGGGGAGAACTGGAATTCACCCCTCCACTTT; CDR3 protein: CASSIGENWNSPLHF; clone size: once; V gene: TRBV19; D gene: -; J gene: TRBJ1-6
CDR3 DNA: TGTGCCATCAGTGAGTCGGCGGGGTTGACTGAAGCTTTCTTT; CDR3 protein: CAISESAGLTEAFF; clone size: -; V gene: TRBV10-3; D gene: -; J gene: TRBJ1-1
CDR3 DNA: TGTGCCAGCGCCGGGCAGGGGGACCTGTACGAGCAGTACTTC; CDR3 protein: CASAGQGDLYEQYF; clone size: -; V gene: TRBV7-9; D gene: TRBD1; J gene: TRBJ2-7
CDR3 DNA: TGTGGGGGCAGCGCCTCGGGCACAGATACGCAGTATTTT; CDR3 protein: CGGSASGTDTQYF; clone size: -; V gene: TRBV6-5; D gene: -; J gene: TRBJ2-3
CDR3 DNA: TGTGCCAGCAGCATCAGGGGAAGTCGCTACGAGCAGTACTTC; CDR3 protein: CASSIRGSRYEQYF; clone size: -; V gene: TRBV6-2/TRBV6-3; D gene: -; J gene: TRBJ2-7
CDR3 DNA: TGTGCCAGCAGCGTGGTAAATGAGCAGTTCTTC; CDR3 protein: CASSVVNEQFF; clone size: once; V gene: TRBV9; D gene: -; J gene: TRBJ2-1
CDR3 DNA: TGTGCCAGCAGTTTATCACCCCCGACAGGCTACTATGGCTACACCTTC; CDR3 protein: CASSLSPPTGYYGYTF; clone size: -; V gene: TRBV27; D gene: -; J gene: TRBJ1-2
CDR3 DNA: TGTGCCAGCAGCCAAGGGCTAGCGGAAAACACAGATACGCAGTATTTT; CDR3 protein: CASSQGLAENTDTQYF; clone size: -; V gene: TRBV3-1/TRBV3-2; D gene: TRBD2; J gene: TRBJ2-3
CDR3 DNA: TGTGCCAGCGCCGATGGAGGCGGTGTCGGAGGCTACACCTTC; CDR3 protein: CASADGGGVGGYTF; clone size: -; V gene: TRBV3-1/TRBV3-2; D gene: -; J gene: TRBJ1-2
CDR3 DNA: TGTGCCAGCACCTACTCAGGGGGGGACACTGAAGCTTTCTTT; CDR3 protein: CASTYSGGDTEAFF; clone size: -; V gene: TRBV6-5; D gene: TRBD1; J gene: TRBJ1-1
CDR3 DNA: TGTGCCAGCAGTTTTTTCGGAAGCAATCAGCCCCAGCATTTT; CDR3 protein: CASSFFGSNQPQHF; clone size: -; V gene: TRBV28; D gene: -; J gene: TRBJ1-5
CDR3 DNA: TGTGCCAGCAGTTTTCAAACTTACAGGGGAGGGGACACAGATACGCAGTATTTT; CDR3 protein: CASSFQTYRGGDTDTQYF; clone size: -; V gene: TRBV27; D gene: -; J gene: TRBJ2-3